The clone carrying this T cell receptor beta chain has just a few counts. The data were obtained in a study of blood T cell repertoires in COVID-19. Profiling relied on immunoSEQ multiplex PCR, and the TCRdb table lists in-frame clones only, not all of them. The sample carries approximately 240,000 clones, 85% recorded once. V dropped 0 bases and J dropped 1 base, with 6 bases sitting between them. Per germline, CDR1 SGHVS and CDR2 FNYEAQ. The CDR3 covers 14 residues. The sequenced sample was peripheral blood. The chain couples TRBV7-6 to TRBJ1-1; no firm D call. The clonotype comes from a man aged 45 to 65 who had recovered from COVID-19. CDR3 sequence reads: CASSLARSNTEAFF. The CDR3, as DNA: TGTGCCAGCAGCTTAGCGCGGTCGAACACTGAAGCTTTCTTT.